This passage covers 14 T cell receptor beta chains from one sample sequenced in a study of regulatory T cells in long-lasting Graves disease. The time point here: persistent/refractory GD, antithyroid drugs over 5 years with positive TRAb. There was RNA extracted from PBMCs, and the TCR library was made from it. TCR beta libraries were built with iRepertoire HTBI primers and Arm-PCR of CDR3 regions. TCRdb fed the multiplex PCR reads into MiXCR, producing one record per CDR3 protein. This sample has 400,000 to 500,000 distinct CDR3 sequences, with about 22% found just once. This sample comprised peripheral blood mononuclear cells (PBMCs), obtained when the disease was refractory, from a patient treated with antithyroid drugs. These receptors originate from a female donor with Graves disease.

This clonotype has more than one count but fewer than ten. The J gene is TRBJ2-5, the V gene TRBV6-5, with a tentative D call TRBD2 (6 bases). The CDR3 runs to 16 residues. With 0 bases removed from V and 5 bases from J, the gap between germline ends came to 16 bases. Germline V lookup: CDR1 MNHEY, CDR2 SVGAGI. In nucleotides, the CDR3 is TGTGCCAGCAGTTACTCCGGAAATCAGGGAGGTGAGACCCAGTACTTC. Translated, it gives CASSYSGNQGGETQYF.

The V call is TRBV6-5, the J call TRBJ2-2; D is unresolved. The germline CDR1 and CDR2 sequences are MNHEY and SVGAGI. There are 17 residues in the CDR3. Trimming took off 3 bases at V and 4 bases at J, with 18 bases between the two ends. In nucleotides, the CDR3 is TGTGCCAGCAGTTATATTTCTCCTTCGGGTGGCACCGGGGAGCTGTTTTTT. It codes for CASSYISPSGGTGELFF.

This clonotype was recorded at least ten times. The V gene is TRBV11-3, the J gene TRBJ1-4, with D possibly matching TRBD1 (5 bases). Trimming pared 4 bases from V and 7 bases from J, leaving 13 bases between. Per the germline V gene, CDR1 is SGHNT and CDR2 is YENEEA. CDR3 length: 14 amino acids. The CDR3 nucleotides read TGTGCCAGCAGCTCCGGGACCCGGAGTGAAAAACTGTTTTTT. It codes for CASSSGTRSEKLFF.

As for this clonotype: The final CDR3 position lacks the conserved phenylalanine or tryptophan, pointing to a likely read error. Here the CDR3 reads CASSLSGMGSYNSPLHS. The CDR3 region has the DNA TGTGCCAGCAGTTTATCGGGGATGGGTTCCTATAATTCACCCCTCCACTCT. The chain joins TRBV27 to TRBJ1-6; D ambiguous. CDR1 is MNHEY, CDR2 SMNVEV, per germline (reference sequence). Trimming pared 0 bases from V and 1 base from J, leaving 10 bases between. The CDR3 is made up of 17 amino acids.

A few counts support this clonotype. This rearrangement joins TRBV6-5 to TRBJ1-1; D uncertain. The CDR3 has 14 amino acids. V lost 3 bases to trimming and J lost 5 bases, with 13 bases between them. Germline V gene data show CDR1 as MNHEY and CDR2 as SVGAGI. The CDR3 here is CASSYRGRETEAFF. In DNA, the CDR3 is TGTGCCAGCAGTTATCGGGGTAGGGAAACTGAAGCTTTCTTT.

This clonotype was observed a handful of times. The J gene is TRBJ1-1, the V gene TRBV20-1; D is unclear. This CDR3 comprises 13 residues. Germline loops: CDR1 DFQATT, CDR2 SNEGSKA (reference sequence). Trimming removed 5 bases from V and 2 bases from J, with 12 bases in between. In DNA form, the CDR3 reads TGCAGTGCTGAAACCCCTAAAAACACTGAAGCTTTCTTT. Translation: CSAETPKNTEAFF.

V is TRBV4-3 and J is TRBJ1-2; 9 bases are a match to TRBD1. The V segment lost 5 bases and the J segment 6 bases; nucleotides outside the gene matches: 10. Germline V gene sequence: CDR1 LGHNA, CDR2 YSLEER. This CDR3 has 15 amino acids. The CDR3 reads CASSETTGGADGYTF. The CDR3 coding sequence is TGCGCCAGCAGCGAAACAACAGGGGGCGCGGATGGCTACACCTTC.

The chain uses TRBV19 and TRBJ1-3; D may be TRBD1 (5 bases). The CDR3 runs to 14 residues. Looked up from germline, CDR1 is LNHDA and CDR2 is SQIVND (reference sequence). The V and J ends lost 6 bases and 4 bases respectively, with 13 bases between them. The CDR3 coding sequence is TGTGCCAGTAGAGAATGGGGCTACGGAAACACCATATATTTT. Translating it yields CASREWGYGNTIYF.

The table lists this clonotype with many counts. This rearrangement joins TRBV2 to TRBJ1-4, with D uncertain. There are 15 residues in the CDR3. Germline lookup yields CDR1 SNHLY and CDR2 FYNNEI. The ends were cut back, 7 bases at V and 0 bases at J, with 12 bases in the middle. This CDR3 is CASNDGGATNEKLFF. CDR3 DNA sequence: TGTGCCAGCAACGACGGAGGTGCAACTAATGAAAAACTGTTTTTT.

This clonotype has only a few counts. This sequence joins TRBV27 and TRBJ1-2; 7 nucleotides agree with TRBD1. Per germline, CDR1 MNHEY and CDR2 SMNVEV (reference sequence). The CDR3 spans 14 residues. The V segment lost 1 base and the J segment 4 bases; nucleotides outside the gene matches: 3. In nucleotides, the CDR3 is TGTGCCAGCAGTTTATACAGGGGAGCCTATGGCTACACCTTC. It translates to CASSLYRGAYGYTF.

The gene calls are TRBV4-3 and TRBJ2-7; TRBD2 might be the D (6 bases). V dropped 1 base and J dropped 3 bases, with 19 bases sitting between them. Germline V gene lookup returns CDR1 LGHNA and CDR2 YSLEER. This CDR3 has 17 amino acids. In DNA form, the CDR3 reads TGCGCCAGCAGCCAAGTATTGGTCGCGGGAACTCACTACGAGCAGTACTTC. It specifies CASSQVLVAGTHYEQYF.

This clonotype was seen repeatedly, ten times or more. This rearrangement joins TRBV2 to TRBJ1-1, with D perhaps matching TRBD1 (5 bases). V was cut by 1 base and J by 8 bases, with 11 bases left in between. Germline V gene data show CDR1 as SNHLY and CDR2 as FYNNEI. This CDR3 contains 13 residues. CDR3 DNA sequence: TGTGCCAGCAGTGAAGAGGGGTTCCCGGAAGCTTTCTTT. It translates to CASSEEGFPEAFF. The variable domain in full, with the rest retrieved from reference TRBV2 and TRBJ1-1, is EPEVTQTPSHQVTQMGQEVILRCVPISNHLYFYWYRQILGQKVEFLVSFYNNEISEKSEIFDDQFSVERPDGSNFTLKIRSTKLEDSAMYFCASSEEGFPEAFFGQGTRLTVV.

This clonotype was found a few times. The CDR3 coding sequence is TGTGCTAGTGGTTTGGTAGGGTTGGGGCCCTACGAGCAGTACTTC. Protein: CASGLVGLGPYEQYF. The rearrangement links TRBV12-5 to TRBJ2-7; D possibly corresponds to TRBD1 (5 bases). The CDR3 runs 15 residues. Deletions cut 0 bases from V and 2 bases from J, with 11 bases between. Germline CDR1 and CDR2: LGHNT and FRNRAP.

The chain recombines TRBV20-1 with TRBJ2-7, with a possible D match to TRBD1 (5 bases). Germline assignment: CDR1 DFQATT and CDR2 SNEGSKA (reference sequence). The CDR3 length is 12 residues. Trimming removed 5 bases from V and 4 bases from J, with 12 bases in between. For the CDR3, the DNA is TGCAGTGCTCCAGGGATGGTTTACGAGCAGTACTTC. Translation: CSAPGMVYEQYF.